The clone carrying this T cell receptor (beta chain) was found a few times. To make TCR beta libraries, researchers used iRepertoire HTBI primers and Arm-PCR of CDR3 regions. TCRdb re-derived calls from the multiplex PCR reads in MiXCR, one entry per CDR3 protein. This sample carries roughly 700,000 distinct CDR3 sequences, about 30% of them seen once, and the ten largest clones take roughly 40%. This CDR3 region has 13 residues. Germline lookup yields CDR1 SGHDT and CDR2 YYEEEE. The V end lost 3 bases, the J end lost 4 bases, and 10 bases lay between the germline ends. This sample was included in a study of regulatory T cells in long-lasting Graves disease. Time point of the sample: persistent/refractory GD, antithyroid drugs over 5 years with positive TRAb. PBMC-extracted RNA yielded the TCR library. Patients hailed from an endocrinology department in Xi'an, China.

The genes are TRBV5-6 and TRBJ1-1; the D is unclear. The specimen comprised peripheral blood mononuclear cells (PBMCs), sampled when the disease was refractory, from a patient treated with antithyroid drugs. The sequence derives from a female donor with Graves disease. The CDR3 coding sequence is TGTGCCAGCAGCTATAGGGATATCACTGAAGCTTTCTTT. This gives the protein CASSYRDITEAFF.